Listed below are T cell receptor beta chains from one sample, sequenced in a study of T cell changes during pregnancy in multiple sclerosis. Clones were sequenced by immunoSEQ multiplex PCR, and TCRdb holds only the in-frame ones, with some missing. There are tens of thousands of clones in the sample; 80% to 95% occur only once, and approximately 0.5% lies in the top ten. The starting material was CD4+ T cells from peripheral blood mononuclear cells, obtained after pregnancy. The receptors stem from a female donor with multiple sclerosis, enrolled in a pregnancy study. The CDR3 runs from the conserved cysteine through the conserved F or W. D genes are given only for firm matches. Size tells how often a clone was seen (once, few, many) or the class of an expanded clone, and some rows leave it out.

>TRBJ1-2|TRBV6-5|-|-
CASSPTGWDGYTF
TGTGCCAGCAGTCCTACAGGGTGGGATGGCTACACCTTC
>TRBJ2-1|TRBV15|TRBD2|-
CATSSDPGLAGVGEQFF
TGTGCCACCAGCAGCGATCCGGGACTAGCGGGAGTTGGTGAGCAGTTCTTC
>TRBJ2-3|TRBV19|TRBD2|-
CASVNRGGTDTQYF
TGTGCCAGTGTCAACCGGGGAGGGACAGATACGCAGTATTTT
>TRBJ2-2|TRBV30|-|-
CAWSVLGLGAGELFF
TGTGCCTGGAGTGTACTCGGGCTCGGGGCCGGGGAGCTGTTTTTT
>TRBJ1-2|TRBV6-1|-|-
CASSEVGLGYTF
TGTGCCAGCAGTGAAGTGGGGCTTGGCTACACCTTC
>TRBJ2-3|TRBV27|TRBD2|-
CASSPDVRVGAVLAGDADTQYF
TGTGCCAGCAGCCCCGATGTGAGGGTTGGGGCAGTCCTAGCGGGAGACGCAGATACGCAGTATTTT
>TRBJ1-1|TRBV14|TRBD1|-
CASIPREGANTEAFF
TGTGCCAGCATCCCCCGAGAGGGGGCGAACACTGAAGCTTTCTTT
>TRBJ2-7|TRBV28|-|once
CASSRQDNTYEQYF
TGTGCCAGCAGCCGACAGGATAACACCTACGAGCAGTACTTC
>TRBJ2-1|TRBV9|TRBD2|-
CASSVDPLAGVRNEQFF
TGTGCCAGCAGCGTAGACCCACTAGCGGGAGTGAGAAATGAGCAGTTCTTC
>TRBJ2-2|TRBV19|-|medium-sized
CASRSTGGAGELFF
TGTGCCAGTAGGAGCACAGGGGGGGCCGGGGAGCTGTTTTTT
>TRBJ2-1|TRBV7-9|TRBD2|-
CASSLGSGLADNNEQFF
TGTGCCAGCAGCTTAGGCTCGGGACTAGCGGATAACAATGAGCAGTTCTTC
>TRBJ2-3|TRBV29-1|-|-
CSVEGSPGKLNTQYF
TGCAGCGTTGAGGGTAGTCCAGGGAAATTGAATACGCAGTATTTT